The clone carrying this T cell receptor (beta chain) was observed many times. The target antigen is unknown. This record comes from a study of Graves' ophthalmopathy and Graves' hyperthyroidism. Study results and caveats: A roughly 84% specificity and about 88% sensitivity were achieved by a 13-signature model that separated ophthalmopathy from stable hyperthyroidism.

CDR3 length: 16 amino acids. J lost 6 bases, V lost 5 bases, and 9 bases had no gene match. Transcripts of RNA were the source for amplifying TCR beta CDR3 regions. Second-round multiplex PCR followed a first-round RT-PCR using HTBI primers. TCRdb analysed the multiplex PCR reads with MiXCR anew, one entry per CDR3 protein. The repertoire has about 400,000 distinct CDR3 sequences, about 17% of them found once; the top ten carry roughly 1.4%. Sequenced input: peripheral blood. J is TRBJ1-6 and V is TRBV12-3 or TRBV12-4, with 8 positions matching TRBD1. The sequence was obtained from a woman between 18 and 29 years old with Graves' ophthalmopathy. CDR3 protein: CASSGTGPLGNSPLHF. Here the CDR3 DNA reads TGTGCCAGCAGTGGGACAGGACCGCTTGGTAATTCACCCCTCCACTTT.